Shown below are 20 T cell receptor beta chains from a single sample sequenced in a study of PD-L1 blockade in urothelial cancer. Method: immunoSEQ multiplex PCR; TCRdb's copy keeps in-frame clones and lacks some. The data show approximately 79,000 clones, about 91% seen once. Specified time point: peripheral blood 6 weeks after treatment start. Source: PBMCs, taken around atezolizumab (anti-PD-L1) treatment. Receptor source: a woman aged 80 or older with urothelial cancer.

CDR3 bases: TGCGCCAGCAGCCGGTCGGGACAGGGGTTTAACGAGCAGTACTTC. This sequence encodes CASSRSGQGFNEQYF. The chain has TRBV5-1 and TRBJ2-7; 10 nucleotides agree with TRBD1. There are 15 residues in the CDR3. In germline, CDR1 is SGHRS, CDR2 YFSETQ. Trimming cost V 4 bases and J 5 bases; bases outside gene matches: 9.

The CDR3, as DNA: TGTGCCAGCTCACCAGCAGGGGCAGCTAACTATGGCTACACCTTC. It yields the protein CASSPAGAANYGYTF. The chain recombines TRBV18 with TRBJ1-2; maybe TRBD1 (6 bases). The V gene's germline CDR1 is KGHSH and CDR2 LQKENI. CDR3 length equals 15 residues. V lost 2 bases, J lost 0 bases, and 10 bases lay in between.

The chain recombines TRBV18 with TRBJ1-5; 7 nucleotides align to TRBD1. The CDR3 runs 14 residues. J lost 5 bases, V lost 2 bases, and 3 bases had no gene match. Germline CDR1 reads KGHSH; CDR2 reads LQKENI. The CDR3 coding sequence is TGTGCCAGCTCACCATTCCAGGGGGATCAGCCCCAGCATTTT. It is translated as CASSPFQGDQPQHF.

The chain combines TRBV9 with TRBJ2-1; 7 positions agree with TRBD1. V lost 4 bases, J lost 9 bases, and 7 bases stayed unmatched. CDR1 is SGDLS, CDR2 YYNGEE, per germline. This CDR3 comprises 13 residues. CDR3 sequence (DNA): TGTGCCAGCAGCTCCGGACAGGTGAGTGAGCAGTTCTTC. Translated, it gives CASSSGQVSEQFF.

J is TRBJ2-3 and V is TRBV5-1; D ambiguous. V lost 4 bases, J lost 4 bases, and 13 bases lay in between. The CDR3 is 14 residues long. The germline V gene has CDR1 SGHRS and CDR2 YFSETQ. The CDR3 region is CASSVGSVADTQYF. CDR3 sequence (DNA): TGCGCCAGCAGCGTGGGGTCGGTAGCAGATACGCAGTATTTT.

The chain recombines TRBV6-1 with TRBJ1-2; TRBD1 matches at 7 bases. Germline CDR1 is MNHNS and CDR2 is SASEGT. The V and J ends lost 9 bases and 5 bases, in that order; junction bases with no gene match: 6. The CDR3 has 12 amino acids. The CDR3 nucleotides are TGTGCCAGTGCACAGGGGAGGTATGGCTACACCTTC. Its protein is CASAQGRYGYTF.

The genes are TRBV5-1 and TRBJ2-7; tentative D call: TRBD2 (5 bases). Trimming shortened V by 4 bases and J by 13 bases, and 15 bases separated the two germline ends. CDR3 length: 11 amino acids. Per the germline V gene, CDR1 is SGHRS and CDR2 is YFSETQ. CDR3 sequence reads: CASSDIGVSYF. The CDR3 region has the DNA TGCGCCAGCAGCGACATCGGGGTTTCCTACTTC.

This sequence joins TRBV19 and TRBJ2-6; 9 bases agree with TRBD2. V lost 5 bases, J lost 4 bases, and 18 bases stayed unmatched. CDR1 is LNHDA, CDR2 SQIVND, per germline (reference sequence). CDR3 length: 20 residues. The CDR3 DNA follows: TGTGCCAGTAGTCTACGAGTGGTATGGCGGGAGGGTTCCGGGGCCAACGTCCTGACTTTC. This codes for CASSLRVVWREGSGANVLTF.

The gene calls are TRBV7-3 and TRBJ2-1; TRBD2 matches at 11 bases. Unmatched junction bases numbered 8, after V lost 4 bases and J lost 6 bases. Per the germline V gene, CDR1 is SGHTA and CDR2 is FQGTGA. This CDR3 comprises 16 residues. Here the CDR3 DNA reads TGTGCCAGCAGCTCTCTAGCGGGAGGATTGGGCAATGAGCAGTTCTTC. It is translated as CASSSLAGGLGNEQFF.

The CDR3 DNA sequence: TGCGCCAGCAGCTCCAGTGGGGCGCGAACTGAAGCTTTCTTT. It specifies CASSSSGARTEAFF. The chain couples TRBV5-1 to TRBJ1-1; a weak D match, TRBD1 (5 bases). The germline V gene has CDR1 SGHRS and CDR2 YFSETQ. Trimming left V 3 bases short and J 5 bases short, with 14 bases between. The CDR3 is 14 residues long.

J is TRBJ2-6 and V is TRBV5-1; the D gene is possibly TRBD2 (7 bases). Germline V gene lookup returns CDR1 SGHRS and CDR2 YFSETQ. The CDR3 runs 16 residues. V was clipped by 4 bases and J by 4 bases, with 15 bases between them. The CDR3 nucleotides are TGCGCCAGCAGCCTAAGTCGGGGGGCGGGGGCCAACGTCCTGACTTTC. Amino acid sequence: CASSLSRGAGANVLTF.

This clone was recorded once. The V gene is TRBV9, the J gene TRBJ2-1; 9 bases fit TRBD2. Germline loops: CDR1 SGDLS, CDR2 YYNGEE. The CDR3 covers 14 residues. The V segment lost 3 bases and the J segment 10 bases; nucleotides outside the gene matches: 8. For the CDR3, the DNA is TGTGCCAGCAGCGAGAGGCTAGCGGGAAGGGAGCAGTTCTTC. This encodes CASSERLAGREQFF.

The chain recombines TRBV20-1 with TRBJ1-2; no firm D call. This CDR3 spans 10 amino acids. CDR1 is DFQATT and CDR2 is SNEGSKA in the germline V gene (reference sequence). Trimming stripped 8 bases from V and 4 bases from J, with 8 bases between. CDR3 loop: CSLNSYGYTF. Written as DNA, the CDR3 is TGCAGTCTAAACTCCTATGGCTACACCTTC.

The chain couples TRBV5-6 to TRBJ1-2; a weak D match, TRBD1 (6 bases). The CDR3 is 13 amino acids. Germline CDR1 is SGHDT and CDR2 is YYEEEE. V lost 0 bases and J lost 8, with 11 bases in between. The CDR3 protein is CASSLAGGQGYTF. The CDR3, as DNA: TGTGCCAGCAGCTTGGCCGGGGGGCAAGGCTACACCTTC.

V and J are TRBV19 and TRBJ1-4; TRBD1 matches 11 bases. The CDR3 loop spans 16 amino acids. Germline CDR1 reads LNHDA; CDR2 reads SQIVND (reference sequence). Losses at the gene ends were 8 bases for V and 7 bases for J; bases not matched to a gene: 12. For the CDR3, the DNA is TGTGCCAGTGGCTACCCTCCGGACAGGGGGCGTGAAAAACTGTTTTTT. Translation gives CASGYPPDRGREKLFF.

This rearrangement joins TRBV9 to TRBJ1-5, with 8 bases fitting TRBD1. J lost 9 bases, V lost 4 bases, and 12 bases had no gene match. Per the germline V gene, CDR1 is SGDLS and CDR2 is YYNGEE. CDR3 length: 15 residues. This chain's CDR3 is CASSPDGTGVGPQHF. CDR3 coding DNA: TGTGCCAGCAGCCCTGACGGGACAGGAGTGGGGCCCCAGCATTTT.

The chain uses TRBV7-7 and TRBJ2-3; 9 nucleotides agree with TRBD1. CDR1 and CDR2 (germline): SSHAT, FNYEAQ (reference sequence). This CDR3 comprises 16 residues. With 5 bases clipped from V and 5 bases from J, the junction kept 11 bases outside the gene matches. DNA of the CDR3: TGTGCCAGCAGCCTCGGGACAGGGAGGTCCAGAGATACGCAGTATTTT. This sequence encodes CASSLGTGRSRDTQYF.

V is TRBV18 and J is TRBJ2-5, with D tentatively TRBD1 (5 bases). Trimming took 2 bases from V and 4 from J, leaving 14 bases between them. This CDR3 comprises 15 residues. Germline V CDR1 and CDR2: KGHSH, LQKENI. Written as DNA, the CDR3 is TGTGCCAGCTCACCAGATAAAGGGGCTTCAGAGACCCAGTACTTC. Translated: CASSPDKGASETQYF.

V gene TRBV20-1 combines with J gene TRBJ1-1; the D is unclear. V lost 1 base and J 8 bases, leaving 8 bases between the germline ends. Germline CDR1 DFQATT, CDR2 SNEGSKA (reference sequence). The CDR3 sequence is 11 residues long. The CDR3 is CSARGWEEAFF. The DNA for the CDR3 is TGCAGTGCTAGAGGATGGGAGGAAGCTTTCTTT.

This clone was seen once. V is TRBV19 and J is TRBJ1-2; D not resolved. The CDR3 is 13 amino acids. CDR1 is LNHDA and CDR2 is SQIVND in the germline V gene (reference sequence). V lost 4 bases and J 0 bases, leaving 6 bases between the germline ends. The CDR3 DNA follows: TGTGCCAGTAGTACGTCTTCTAACTATGGCTACACCTTC. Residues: CASSTSSNYGYTF.